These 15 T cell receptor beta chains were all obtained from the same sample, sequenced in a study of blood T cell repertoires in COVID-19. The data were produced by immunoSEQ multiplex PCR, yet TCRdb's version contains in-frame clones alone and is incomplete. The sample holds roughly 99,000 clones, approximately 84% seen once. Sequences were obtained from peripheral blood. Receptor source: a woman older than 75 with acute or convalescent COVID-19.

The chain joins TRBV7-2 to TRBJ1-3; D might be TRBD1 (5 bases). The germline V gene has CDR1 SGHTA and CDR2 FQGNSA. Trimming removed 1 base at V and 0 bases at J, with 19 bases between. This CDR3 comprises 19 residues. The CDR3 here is CASSLGGRAGVLSGNTIYF. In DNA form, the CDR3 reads TGTGCCAGCAGCTTAGGGGGCAGGGCTGGGGTTCTCTCTGGAAACACCATATATTTT.

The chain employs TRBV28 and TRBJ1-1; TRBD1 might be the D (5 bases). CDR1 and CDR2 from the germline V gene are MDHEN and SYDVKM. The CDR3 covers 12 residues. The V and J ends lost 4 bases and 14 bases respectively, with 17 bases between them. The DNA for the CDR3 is TGTGCCAGCAGTTCGTCCCTGGGGCGCGTATTCTTT. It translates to CASSSSLGRVFF.

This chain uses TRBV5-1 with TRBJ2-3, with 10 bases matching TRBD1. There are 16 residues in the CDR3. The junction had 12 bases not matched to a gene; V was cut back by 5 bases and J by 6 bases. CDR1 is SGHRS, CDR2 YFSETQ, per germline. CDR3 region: CASSLDGTGVSDTQYF. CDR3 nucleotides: TGCGCCAGCAGTTTAGACGGGACAGGGGTTTCCGATACGCAGTATTTT. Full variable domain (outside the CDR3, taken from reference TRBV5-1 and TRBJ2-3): KAGVTQTPRYLIKTRGQQVTLSCSPISGHRSVSWYQQTPGQGLQFLFEYFSETQRNKGNFPGRFSGRQFSNSRSEMNVSTLELGDSALYLCASSLDGTGVSDTQYFGPGTRLTVL.

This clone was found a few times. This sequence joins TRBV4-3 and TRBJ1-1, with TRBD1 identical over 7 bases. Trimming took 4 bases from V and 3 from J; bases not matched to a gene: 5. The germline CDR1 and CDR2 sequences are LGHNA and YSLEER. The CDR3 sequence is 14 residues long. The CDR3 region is CASSLQQGYTEAFF. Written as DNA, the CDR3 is TGCGCCAGCAGCCTCCAACAGGGGTACACTGAAGCTTTCTTT.

The CDR3 spells CASSSSGGRDTGELFF. The CDR3 coding sequence is TGTGCCAGCAGTTCCTCGGGGGGGCGGGACACCGGGGAGCTGTTTTTT. The J gene is TRBJ2-2, the V gene TRBV27, with TRBD2 identical over 8 bases. J gave up 3 bases and V 4 bases, and 7 bases lay outside the gene matches. Germline CDR1 MNHEY, CDR2 SMNVEV (reference sequence). CDR3 length equals 16 residues.

The CDR3 here is CASSPLRGGTDTQYF. CDR3 coding DNA: TGTGCCAGCAGCCCCCTGCGGGGGGGCACAGATACGCAGTATTTT. This chain links TRBV5-5 with TRBJ2-3, with 8 nucleotides matching TRBD2. With V trimmed by 4 bases and J by 1 base, 5 bases remained unmatched. The germline gives CDR1 SGHKS, CDR2 YYEKEE (reference sequence). The CDR3 sequence is 15 residues long.

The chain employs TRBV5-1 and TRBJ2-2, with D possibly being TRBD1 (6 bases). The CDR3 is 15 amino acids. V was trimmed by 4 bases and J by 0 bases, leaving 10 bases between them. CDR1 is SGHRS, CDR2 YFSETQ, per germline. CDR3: CASSQGTTNTGELFF. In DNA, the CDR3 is TGCGCCAGCAGCCAAGGGACAACGAACACCGGGGAGCTGTTTTTT.

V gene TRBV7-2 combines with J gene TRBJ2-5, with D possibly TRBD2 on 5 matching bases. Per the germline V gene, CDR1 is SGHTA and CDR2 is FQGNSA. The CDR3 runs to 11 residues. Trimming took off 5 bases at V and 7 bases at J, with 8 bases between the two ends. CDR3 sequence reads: CASSDYRTQYF. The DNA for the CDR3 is TGTGCCAGCAGCGACTACAGGACCCAGTACTTC.

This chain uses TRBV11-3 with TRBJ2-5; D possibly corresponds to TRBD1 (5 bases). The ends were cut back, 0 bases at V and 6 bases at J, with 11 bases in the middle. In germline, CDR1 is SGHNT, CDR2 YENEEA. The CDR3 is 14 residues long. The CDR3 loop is CASSLDAGSKTQYF. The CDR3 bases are TGTGCCAGCAGCTTAGACGCAGGGTCAAAGACCCAGTACTTC.

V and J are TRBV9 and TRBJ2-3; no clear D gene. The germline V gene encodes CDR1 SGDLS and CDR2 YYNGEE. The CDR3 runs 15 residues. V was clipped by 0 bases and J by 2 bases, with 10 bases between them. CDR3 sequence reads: CASSVGVSLTDTQYF. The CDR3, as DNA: TGTGCCAGCAGCGTAGGAGTCTCCCTCACAGATACGCAGTATTTT.

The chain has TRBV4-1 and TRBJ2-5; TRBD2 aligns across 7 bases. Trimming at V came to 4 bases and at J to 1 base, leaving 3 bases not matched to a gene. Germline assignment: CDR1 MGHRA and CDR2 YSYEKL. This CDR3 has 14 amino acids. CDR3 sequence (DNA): TGCGCCAGCAGCCTCCCGGGGGGCCAAGAGACCCAGTACTTC. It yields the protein CASSLPGGQETQYF.

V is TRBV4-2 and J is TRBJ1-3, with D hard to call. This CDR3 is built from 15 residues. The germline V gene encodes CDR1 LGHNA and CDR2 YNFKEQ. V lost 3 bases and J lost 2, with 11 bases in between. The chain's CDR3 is CASSQVHGAGNTIYF. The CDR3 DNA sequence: TGTGCCAGCAGCCAGGTTCACGGGGCTGGAAACACCATATATTTT.

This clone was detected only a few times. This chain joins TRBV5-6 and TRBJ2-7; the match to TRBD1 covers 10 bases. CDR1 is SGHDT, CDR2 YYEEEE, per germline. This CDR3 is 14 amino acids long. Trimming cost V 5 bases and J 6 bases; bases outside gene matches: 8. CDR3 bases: TGTGCCAGCAGGGGATCCGGGACAGGGGTCGAGCAGTACGTC. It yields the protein CASRGSGTGVEQYV.

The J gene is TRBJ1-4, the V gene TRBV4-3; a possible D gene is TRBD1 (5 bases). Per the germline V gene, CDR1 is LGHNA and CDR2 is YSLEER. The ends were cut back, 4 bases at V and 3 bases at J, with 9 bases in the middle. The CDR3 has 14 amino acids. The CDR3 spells CASSLGGANEKLFF. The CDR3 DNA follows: TGCGCCAGCAGCCTGGGGGGGGCTAATGAAAAACTGTTTTTT.

In DNA, the CDR3 is TGTGCCAGCAGCTTAGCAGGGGGCTCCTACGAGCAGTACTTC. The encoded protein is CASSLAGGSYEQYF. The chain combines TRBV7-8 with TRBJ2-7, with D tentatively TRBD1 (6 bases). Germline-derived CDR1 and CDR2 are SGHVS and FQNEAQ. Trimming stripped 0 bases from V and 0 bases from J, with 6 bases between. The CDR3 is 14 amino acids.